A selection of T cell receptor beta chains follows, all from one sample in a study of T cell clones after liver transplantation. The method was immunoSEQ multiplex PCR; TCRdb's version includes in-frame clones alone and lacks a portion of them. Among roughly 100,000 clones, about 80% were seen once, and the ten largest hold approximately 2.8%. The material was CD4+ T cells from blood, obtained approximately 50 months after liver transplant. These receptors all stem from a human patient who received a liver transplant. Some T cells may be provided by the graft donor. Both conserved end residues are part of each CDR3. A D gene is named only where the DNA matches it firmly. Only some rows state a clone size, as once, few, many or a class for expanded clones.

CDR3aa,CDR3nt,j_gene,v_gene,d_gene,abundance
CASSGHRADQPQHF,TGTGCCAGCAGCGGCCACAGGGCTGATCAGCCCCAGCATTTT,TRBJ1-5,TRBV9,.,.
CASSINDGFGVRREQYF,TGTGCCAGTAGTATAAATGACGGGTTCGGGGTCCGGCGAGAGCAGTACTTC,TRBJ2-7,TRBV19,.,.
CASSETGNYGYTF,TGTGCCAGCAGTGAAACAGGGAACTATGGCTACACCTTC,TRBJ1-2,TRBV6-1,.,.
CASSEIYGYTF,TGTGCCAGCAGTGAAATCTATGGCTACACCTTC,TRBJ1-2,TRBV2,.,.
CASSIDLVTAYSGNTIYF,TGTGCCAGTAGTATAGATCTGGTGACAGCGTACTCTGGAAACACCATATATTTT,TRBJ1-3,TRBV19,.,.
CASSPSGRGYEQYF,TGTGCCAGCAGTCCTAGCGGGAGGGGGTACGAGCAGTACTTC,TRBJ2-7,TRBV6-1,TRBD2,.
CASSSRPREARNEQYF,TGTGCCAGCAGCTCCCGCCCCCGGGAAGCCCGCAACGAGCAGTACTTC,TRBJ2-7,TRBV7-9,.,.
CASSLDRVGYTF,TGCGCCAGCAGCTTGGACAGGGTAGGCTACACCTTC,TRBJ1-2,TRBV5-1,.,.
CASSPPDRRWVSLFF,TGTGCCAGCAGCCCGCCAGACAGGCGCTGGGTATCGCTGTTTTTT,TRBJ2-2,TRBV11-2,.,.
CASSRGGDSSYEQYF,TGTGCCAGCAGCCGTGGGGGGGATAGCTCCTACGAGCAGTACTTC,TRBJ2-7,TRBV21-1,.,once
CASSESGGLGYGYTF,TGTGCCAGCAGTGAATCCGGGGGGTTGGGCTATGGCTACACCTTC,TRBJ1-2,TRBV25-1,.,.
CASSWGGRGGEKLFF,TGTGCCAGCAGCTGGGGGGGCAGGGGAGGTGAAAAACTGTTTTTT,TRBJ1-4,TRBV7-2,.,.
CASSQSRISSGNTIYF,TGTGCCAGCAGCCAATCGAGAATTTCCTCTGGAAACACCATATATTTT,TRBJ1-3,TRBV16,.,.
CASSLTGGADYGYTF,TGTGCCAGCAGCTTGACAGGGGGCGCAGACTATGGCTACACCTTC,TRBJ1-2,TRBV5-6,TRBD1,once
CASSSGQFGYTF,TGTGCCAGCAGCTCGGGACAGTTTGGCTACACCTTC,TRBJ1-2,TRBV7-6,TRBD1,.
CASSEFGGTNEKLFF,TGTGCCAGCAGTGAGTTTGGAGGGACTAATGAAAAACTGTTTTTT,TRBJ1-4,TRBV2,.,.
CASSSSSVGEQFF,TGTGCCAGCAGCTCTAGCTCCGTCGGTGAGCAGTTCTTC,TRBJ2-1,TRBV5-8,.,.
CASSGSRTGGGYGYTF,TGCGCCAGCAGTGGCTCCCGGACCGGGGGAGGGTATGGCTACACCTTC,TRBJ1-2,TRBV10-2,.,once
CASSPKGSYQPQHF,TGTGCCAGCAGTCCTAAGGGCTCCTATCAGCCCCAGCATTTT,TRBJ1-5,TRBV7-9,.,.
CASSRGQILNQPQHF,TGTGCCAGCTCACGGGGACAGATTCTCAATCAGCCCCAGCATTTT,TRBJ1-5,TRBV18,TRBD1,.
CASSLDRNYGYTF,TGCGCCAGCAGCTTGGACAGAAACTATGGCTACACCTTC,TRBJ1-2,TRBV5-1,.,.
CASSSTPGQGIGEQFF,TGCGCCAGCAGCTCCACTCCGGGACAGGGGATAGGTGAGCAGTTCTTC,TRBJ2-1,TRBV5-1,TRBD1,.
CASSLSGAQPYEQYF,TGTGCCAGCAGCTTATCAGGGGCCCAACCTTACGAGCAGTACTTC,TRBJ2-7,TRBV7-3,.,.
CASSPDRAGNTIYF,TGTGCCAGCAGCCCGGACAGGGCCGGAAACACCATATATTTT,TRBJ1-3,TRBV5-8,TRBD1,.
CASSLEPSQQYF,TGTGCCAGCAGTTTGGAGCCCTCCCAGCAGTACTTC,TRBJ2-7,TRBV28,.,once
CASRKGGSSTDTQYF,TGTGCCAGCAGGAAGGGAGGTAGTAGCACAGATACGCAGTATTTT,TRBJ2-3,TRBV6-7,.,.
CSVVSGSTDTQYF,TGCAGCGTTGTTAGCGGGAGCACAGATACGCAGTATTTT,TRBJ2-3,TRBV29-1,TRBD2,.
CASTTASGNTIYF,TGTGCCAGCACCACCGCCTCTGGAAACACCATATATTTT,TRBJ1-3,TRBV7-6,.,.
CASSQDRGQGFYEQYF,TGCGCCAGCAGCCAAGATAGGGGACAGGGTTTCTACGAGCAGTACTTC,TRBJ2-7,TRBV4-3,TRBD1,.
CASSLGTERGEQYF,TGTGCCAGCAGCTTGGGGACGGAAAGAGGAGAGCAGTACTTC,TRBJ2-7,TRBV11-2,.,.
CASRSGDTIYF,TGTGCCAGCAGATCTGGGGACACCATATATTTT,TRBJ1-3,TRBV6-5,.,.
CASSGTGRTEAFF,TGTGCCAGTAGCGGGACAGGGCGAACTGAAGCTTTCTTT,TRBJ1-1,TRBV19,TRBD1,.
CARSLRNYKNIQYF,TGTGCCAGAAGCTTGCGGAATTACAAAAACATTCAGTACTTC,TRBJ2-4,TRBV5-3,.,.
CASRLAGTNTGELFF,TGTGCCAGCAGGTTAGCGGGTACGAACACCGGGGAGCTGTTTTTT,TRBJ2-2,TRBV7-3,TRBD2,.
CASSLAGDNEKLFF,TGTGCCAGCAGCTTAGCGGGGGATAATGAAAAACTGTTTTTT,TRBJ1-4,TRBV11-2,.,.
CASSFTGTSGGRTDTQYF,TGTGCCAGTAGTTTTACCGGGACTAGCGGGGGACGCACAGATACGCAGTATTTT,TRBJ2-3,TRBV19,TRBD2,.
CASSFEGNQPQHF,TGCGCCAGCAGCTTTGAAGGGAATCAGCCCCAGCATTTT,TRBJ1-5,TRBV5-1,.,few
CASSLQRGSREQYF,TGCGCCAGCAGCCTACAACGGGGGTCGAGGGAGCAGTACTTC,TRBJ2-7,TRBV5-1,.,.
CASSLGQSTGGYGYTF,TGCGCCAGCAGCTTGGGGCAATCGACAGGGGGATATGGCTACACCTTC,TRBJ1-2,TRBV5-1,TRBD1,.
CASSSTEKLNTEAFF,TGTGCCAGCAGCTCTACAGAGAAATTGAACACTGAAGCTTTCTTT,TRBJ1-1,TRBV9,.,.
CASSFGRVSNEKLFF,TGTGCCAGCAGTTTTGGCAGGGTCTCTAATGAAAAACTGTTTTTT,TRBJ1-4,TRBV28,.,.